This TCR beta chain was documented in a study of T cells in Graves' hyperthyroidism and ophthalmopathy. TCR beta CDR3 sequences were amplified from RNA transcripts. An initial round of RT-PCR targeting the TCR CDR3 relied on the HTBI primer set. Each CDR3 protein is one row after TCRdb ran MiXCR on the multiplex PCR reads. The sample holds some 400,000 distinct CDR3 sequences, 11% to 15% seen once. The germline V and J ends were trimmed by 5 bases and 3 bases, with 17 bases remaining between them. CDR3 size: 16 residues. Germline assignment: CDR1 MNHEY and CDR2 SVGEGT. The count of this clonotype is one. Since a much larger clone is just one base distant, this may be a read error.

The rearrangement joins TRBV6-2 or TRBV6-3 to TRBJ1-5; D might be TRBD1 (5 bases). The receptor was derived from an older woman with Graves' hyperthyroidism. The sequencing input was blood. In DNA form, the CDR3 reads TGTGCCAGCAGTCACCCTCCCAGGGTAATCAATCAGCCCCAGCATTTT. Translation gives CASSHPPRVINQPQHF.